One sample yielded the 10 T cell receptor beta chains listed below, sequenced in a study of CD4 T cells in relation to SARS-CoV-2 and coronaviruses. Profiled with immunoSEQ multiplex PCR; TCRdb holds only in-frame clones, not every one. The sample has tens of thousands of clones; about three quarters are singletons. Unexposed donor CD4+ T cells date from about 2011-2018, before the COVID-19 pandemic. The cells were cultured for under 13 days before CD4+ T cells were isolated. These TCRs' antigens remain unknown. The sample consisted of CD4+ T cells from PBMCs, cultured in vitro. The receptors derive from a human donor in good health.

The gene calls are TRBV3-1 (or the pseudogene TRBV3-2) and TRBJ1-4; no clear D. Per germline, CDR1 LGHDT and CDR2 YNNKEL (reference sequence). V was cut by 2 bases and J by 6 bases, with 4 bases left in between. The CDR3 loop spans 12 amino acids. CDR3 protein: CASSQYDEKLFF. CDR3 nucleotides: TGTGCCAGCAGCCAATATGATGAAAAACTGTTTTTT.

The DNA of the CDR3 is TGTGCCATTTTTGGCGGGAGGGCAGCAGATACGCAGTATTTT. This translates into CAIFGGRAADTQYF. The V and J genes are TRBV2 and TRBJ2-3, with TRBD2 matching over 9 bases. Germline loops: CDR1 SNHLY, CDR2 FYNNEI. Trimming cost V 10 bases and J 4 bases; bases outside gene matches: 9. The CDR3 sequence is 14 residues long.

This clone was seen once. This chain connects TRBV5-8 to TRBJ2-2; 8 positions match TRBD2. The junction had 9 bases not matched to a gene; V was cut back by 2 bases and J by 3 bases. This CDR3 has 17 residues. Germline assignment: CDR1 SGHTS and CDR2 YDEGEE. CDR3: CASSFPLSGVHTGELFF. The CDR3 DNA follows: TGTGCCAGCAGCTTTCCCCTTAGCGGGGTTCACACCGGGGAGCTGTTTTTT. The variable domain in full, completed from reference TRBV5-8 and TRBJ2-2, reads EAGVTQSPTHLIKTRGQQATLRCSPISGHTSVYWYQQALGLGLQFLLWYDEGEERNRGNFPPRFSGRQFPNYSSELNVNALELEDSALYLCASSFPLSGVHTGELFFGEGSRLTVL.

The genes are TRBV3-1 (or the pseudogene TRBV3-2) and TRBJ2-7, with 8 bases lining up with TRBD2. The CDR3 runs to 13 residues. The ends lost 7 bases at V and 6 bases at J; junction bases unmatched: 8. Germline assignment: CDR1 LGHDT and CDR2 YNNKEL (reference sequence). Written as DNA, the CDR3 is TGTGCCAGCACCTTTAGCGGGATGGCCGAGCAGTACTTC. It yields the protein CASTFSGMAEQYF.

This clone has a handful of counts. The V call is TRBV5-1, the J call TRBJ2-1; D unresolved. The V end lost 0 bases, the J end lost 8 bases, and 6 bases lay between the germline ends. The CDR3 sequence is 12 residues long. The germline V gene has CDR1 SGHRS and CDR2 YFSETQ. The CDR3 DNA reads as TGCGCCAGCAGCTTGGGATTTGATGAGCAGTTCTTC. This translates into CASSLGFDEQFF.

This chain connects TRBV6-6 to TRBJ1-3; D gene uncertain. Per the germline V gene, CDR1 is MNHNY and CDR2 is SVGAGI (reference sequence). The CDR3 has 14 amino acids. Trimming cost V 6 bases and J 3 bases, with 12 bases left between them. This chain's CDR3 is CASSPPGYGNTIYF. The CDR3 nucleotides read TGTGCCAGCAGCCCTCCGGGGTATGGAAACACCATATATTTT.

This chain joins TRBV5-1 and TRBJ2-7, with 8 bases aligning to TRBD1. V lost 4 bases to trimming and J lost 5 bases; unmatched junction nucleotides: 5. The CDR3 has 13 amino acids. Germline CDR1 SGHRS, CDR2 YFSETQ. The CDR3 loop is CASSRDRGDEQYF. In nucleotides, the CDR3 is TGCGCCAGCAGCCGCGACAGGGGAGACGAGCAGTACTTC.

The rearrangement joins TRBV10-3 to TRBJ2-1; 9 nucleotides agree with TRBD1. V gave up 5 bases and J gave up 9 bases; unmatched junction bases: 5. Germline-derived CDR1 and CDR2 are ENHRY and SYGVKD. The CDR3 has 13 residues. In nucleotides, the CDR3 is TGTGCCATCAGTCGACAGGGGGGCGGTGAGCAGTTCTTC. Protein sequence: CAISRQGGGEQFF.

This clone was detected only once. The chain employs TRBV5-1 and TRBJ2-1, with 7 bases identical to TRBD2. V lost 4 bases to trimming and J lost 8 bases; unmatched junction nucleotides: 9. This CDR3 is 14 amino acids long. Germline V gene lookup returns CDR1 SGHRS and CDR2 YFSETQ. The CDR3 loop is CASSPQTSSDEQFF. The CDR3 nucleotides read TGCGCCAGCAGCCCTCAGACTAGCTCAGATGAGCAGTTCTTC.

This clone was counted only a few times. The chain recombines TRBV7-2 with TRBJ2-5; no firm D call. Germline loops: CDR1 SGHTA, CDR2 FQGNSA. This CDR3 comprises 11 residues. The germline V and J ends were trimmed by 5 bases and 2 bases, with 3 bases remaining between them. This chain's CDR3 is CASSEQETQYF. The CDR3 nucleotides read TGTGCCAGCAGCGAACAAGAGACCCAGTACTTC. The complete variable domain, with remaining parts taken from reference TRBV7-2 and TRBJ2-5, reads GAGVSQSPSNKVTEKGKDVELRCDPISGHTALYWYRQSLGQGLEFLIYFQGNSAPDKSGLPSDRFSAERTGGSVSTLTIQRTQQEDSAVYLCASSEQETQYFGPGTRLLVL.